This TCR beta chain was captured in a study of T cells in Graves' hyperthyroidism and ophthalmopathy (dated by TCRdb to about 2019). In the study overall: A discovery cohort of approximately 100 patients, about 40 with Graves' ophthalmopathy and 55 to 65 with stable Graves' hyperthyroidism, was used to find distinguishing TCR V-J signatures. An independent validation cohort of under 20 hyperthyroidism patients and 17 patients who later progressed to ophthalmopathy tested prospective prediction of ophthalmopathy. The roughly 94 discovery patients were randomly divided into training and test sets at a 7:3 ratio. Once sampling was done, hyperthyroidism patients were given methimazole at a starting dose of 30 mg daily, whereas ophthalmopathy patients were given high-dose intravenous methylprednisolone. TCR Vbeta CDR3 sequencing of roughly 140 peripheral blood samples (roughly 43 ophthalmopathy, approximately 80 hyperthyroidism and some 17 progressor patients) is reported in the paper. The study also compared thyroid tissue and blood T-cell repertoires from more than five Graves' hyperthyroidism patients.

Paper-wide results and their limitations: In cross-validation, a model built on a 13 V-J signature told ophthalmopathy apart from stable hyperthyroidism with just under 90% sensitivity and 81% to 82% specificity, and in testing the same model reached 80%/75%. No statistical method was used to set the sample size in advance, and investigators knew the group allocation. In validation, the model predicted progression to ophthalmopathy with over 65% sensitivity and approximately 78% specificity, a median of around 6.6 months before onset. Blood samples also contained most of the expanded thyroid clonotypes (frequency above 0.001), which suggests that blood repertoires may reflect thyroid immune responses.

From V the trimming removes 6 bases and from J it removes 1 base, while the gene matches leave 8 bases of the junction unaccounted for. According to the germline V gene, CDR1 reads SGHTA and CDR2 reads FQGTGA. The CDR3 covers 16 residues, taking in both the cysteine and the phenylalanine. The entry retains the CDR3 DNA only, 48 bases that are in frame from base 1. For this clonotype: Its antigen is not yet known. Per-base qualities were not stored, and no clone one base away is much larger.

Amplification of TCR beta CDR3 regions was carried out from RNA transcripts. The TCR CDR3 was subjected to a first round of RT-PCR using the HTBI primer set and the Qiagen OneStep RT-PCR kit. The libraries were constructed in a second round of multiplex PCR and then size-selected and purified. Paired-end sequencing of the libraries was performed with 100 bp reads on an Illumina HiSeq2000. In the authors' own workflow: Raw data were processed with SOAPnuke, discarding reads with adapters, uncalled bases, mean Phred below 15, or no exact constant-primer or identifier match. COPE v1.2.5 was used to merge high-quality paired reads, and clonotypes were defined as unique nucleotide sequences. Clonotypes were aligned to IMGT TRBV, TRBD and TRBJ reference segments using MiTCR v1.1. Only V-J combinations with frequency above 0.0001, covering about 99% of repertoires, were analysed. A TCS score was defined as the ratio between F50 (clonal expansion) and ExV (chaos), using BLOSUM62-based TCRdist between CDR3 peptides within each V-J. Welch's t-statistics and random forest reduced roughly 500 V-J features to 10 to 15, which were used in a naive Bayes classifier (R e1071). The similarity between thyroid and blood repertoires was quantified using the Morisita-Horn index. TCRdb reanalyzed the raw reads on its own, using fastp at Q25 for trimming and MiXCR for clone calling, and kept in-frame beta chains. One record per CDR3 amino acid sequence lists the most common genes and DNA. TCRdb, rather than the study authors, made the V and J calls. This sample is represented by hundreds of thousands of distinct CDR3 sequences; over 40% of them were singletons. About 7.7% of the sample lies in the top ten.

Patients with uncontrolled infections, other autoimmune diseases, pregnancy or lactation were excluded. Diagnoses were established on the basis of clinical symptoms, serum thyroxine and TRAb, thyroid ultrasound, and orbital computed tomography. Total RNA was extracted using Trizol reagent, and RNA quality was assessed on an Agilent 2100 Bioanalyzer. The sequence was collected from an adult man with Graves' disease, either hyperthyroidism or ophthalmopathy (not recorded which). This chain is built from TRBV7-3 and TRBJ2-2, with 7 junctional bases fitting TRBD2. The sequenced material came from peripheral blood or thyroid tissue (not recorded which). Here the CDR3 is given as CASSPVAGLNTGELFF. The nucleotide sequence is TGTGCCAGCAGTCCGGTAGCGGGCCTGAACACCGGGGAGCTGTTTTTT.